This T cell receptor beta chain is drawn from a study of blood T cell repertoires in COVID-19. Sequencing used immunoSEQ multiplex PCR; TCRdb keeps in-frame clones, though not all of them. Seen here are around 150,000 clones, roughly 79% observed once, and the top ten hold almost 8.5%. V shed 2 bases and J shed 5 bases, with 12 bases lying between them. Germline V gives CDR1 SGHDT, CDR2 YYEEEE. The CDR3 has 14 amino acids. The clonotype comes from a woman aged 55 to 70 with active or convalescent COVID-19. The sequenced sample consisted of peripheral blood. The V call is TRBV5-6, the J call TRBJ2-3, with D unclear. The CDR3 loop is CASSFGLSGDTQYF. CDR3 sequence (DNA): TGTGCCAGCAGCTTCGGGTTAAGTGGAGATACGCAGTATTTT.